The clone carrying this TCR beta chain was recorded at least ten times. Likely a read error: the CDR3 ends without its conserved phenylalanine or tryptophan. The DNA is omitted, as the CDR3 cannot be located on it reliably, and the CDR3 follows TCRdb's listing. The data originate from a study of molecular identifiers for immune sequencing clone quantification. The CDR3 spans 11 residues, counting both ends. MiXCR, applied by TCRdb to the PCR reads, yields one record per CDR3 protein. The table records over 600,000 distinct CDR3 sequences, 15% to 20% of them present only once. Material: naive CD8+ T cells from blood, with Jurkat cell RNA spiked in. The subset denotes: FACS-sorted CD8+CD4-CCR7+CD45RA+ naive T cells. V usage is TRBV12-3 or TRBV12-4 and J usage is TRBJ1-2. This clonotype was sampled from a human donor in good health. Some libraries in this study had Jurkat cell RNA spiked in. The CDR3 loop is CASSDEPTAVL.